The next 3 T cell receptor beta chains were all read from a single sample in a study of cytomegalovirus exposure and HLA in healthy donors. The assay was immunoSEQ multiplex PCR, and TCRdb's table has in-frame clones only and misses some. The table has roughly 60,000 clones, about 95% seen once; the top ten hold roughly 1%. The sample comprised PBMCs. Source of these receptors: a young woman in good health and CMV-seronegative.

The rearrangement uses TRBV7-3 and TRBJ1-1, with D uncertain. CDR3 length: 15 amino acids. Germline V gene lookup returns CDR1 SGHTA and CDR2 FQGTGA. V was pared by 4 bases and J by 4 bases, with 16 bases between. The CDR3 loop is CASSSSAHGSTEAFF. CDR3 bases: TGTGCCAGCAGCTCCTCGGCCCACGGGAGCACTGAAGCTTTCTTT.

The rearrangement links TRBV7-9 to TRBJ2-3; no clear D gene. V was pared by 3 bases and J by 6 bases, with 7 bases between. This CDR3 has 12 residues. Germline lookup yields CDR1 SEHNR and CDR2 FQNEAQ (reference sequence). The CDR3 protein is CASSFGLDTQYF. CDR3 in DNA: TGTGCCAGCAGCTTTGGGCTGGATACGCAGTATTTT.

This clone was seen only once. This chain connects TRBV4-1 to TRBJ2-1, with 7 nucleotides matching TRBD2. V lost 0 bases, J lost 13 bases, and 6 bases stayed unmatched. The germline V gene has CDR1 MGHRA and CDR2 YSYEKL. This CDR3 contains 13 residues. As DNA, the CDR3 is TGCGCCAGCAGCCAAGATTCGGGGAGGGTCCAGTTCTTC. Its translation is CASSQDSGRVQFF.